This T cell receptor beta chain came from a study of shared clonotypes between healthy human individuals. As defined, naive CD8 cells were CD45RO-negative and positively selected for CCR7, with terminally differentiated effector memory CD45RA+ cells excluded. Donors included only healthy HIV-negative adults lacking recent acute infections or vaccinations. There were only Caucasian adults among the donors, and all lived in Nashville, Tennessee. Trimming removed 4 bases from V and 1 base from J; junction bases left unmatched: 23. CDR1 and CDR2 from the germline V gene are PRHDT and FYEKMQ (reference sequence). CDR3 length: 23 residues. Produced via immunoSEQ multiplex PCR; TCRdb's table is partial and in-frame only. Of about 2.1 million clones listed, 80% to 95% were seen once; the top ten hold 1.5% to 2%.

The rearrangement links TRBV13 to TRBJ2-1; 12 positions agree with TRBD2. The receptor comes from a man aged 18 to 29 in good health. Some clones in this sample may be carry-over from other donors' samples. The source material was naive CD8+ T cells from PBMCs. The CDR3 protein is CASSSRDRVGLAGGPGSYNEQFF. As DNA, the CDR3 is TGTGCCAGCAGCTCCCGGGACAGGGTCGGCCTAGCGGGAGGGCCAGGGTCCTACAATGAGCAGTTCTTC.